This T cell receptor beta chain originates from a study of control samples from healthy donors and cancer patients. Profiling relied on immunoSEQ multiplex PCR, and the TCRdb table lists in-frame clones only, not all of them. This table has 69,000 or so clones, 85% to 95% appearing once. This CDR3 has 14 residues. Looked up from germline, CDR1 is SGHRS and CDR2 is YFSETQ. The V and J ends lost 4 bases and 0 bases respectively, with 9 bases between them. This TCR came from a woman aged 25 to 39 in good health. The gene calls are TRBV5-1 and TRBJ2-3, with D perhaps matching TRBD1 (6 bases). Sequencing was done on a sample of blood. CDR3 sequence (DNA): TGCGCCAGCAGCGACACAGGGAGCACAGATACGCAGTATTTT. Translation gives CASSDTGSTDTQYF.